What follows describes a single TCR beta chain. These data come from a study of blood T cell repertoires in COVID-19. Study-level background: Samples of COVID-19 (acute and convalescent) were obtained from the United States, Italy and Spain.

Two negative PCRs, clearance, or symptom resolution were required of recovered Cohort 3 donors. The V gene lost 6 bases and the J gene lost 2 bases, with 15 bases spanning the gap. The germline gives CDR1 SGHVS, CDR2 FNYEAQ. The length of the CDR3 is 15 residues. The authors' processing: The assay estimated nucleated cells by amplifying reference gene primers. The protocol was immunoSEQ multiplex PCR, while the TCRdb copy is restricted to in-frame clones and leaves out a portion. That table furnishes V, J and clone size, whereas the DNA furnished D and trimming. The sample comprises fewer than 200,000 clones, about 78% of which are singletons, and approximately 15% rests with the top ten.

The chain couples TRBV7-6 to TRBJ2-3, with D tentatively TRBD2 (5 bases). Sequencing was done on a sample of PBMCs or T cells enriched from blood (not recorded which). This TCR derives from a woman aged 45 to 65 who had recovered from COVID-19. DNA for the CDR3: TGTGCCAGCAGGGCGGGCCGTGGGAACACAGATACGCAGTATTTT. Its protein is CASRAGRGNTDTQYF.